A single sample gave rise to the 19 T cell receptor beta chains below, sequenced in a study of metastatic and nonmetastatic thyroid tumors. Thyroid surgery was performed in patients who had received no treatment beforehand. TCRdb re-analyzed the PCR reads using MiXCR. Here the sample spans around 35,000 clones, about 18% being singletons. What was sequenced was blood. The receptors here all came from a male donor with papillary thyroid cancer or a benign thyroid nodule (not recorded which). Some clones in this sample may be carry-over from other donors' samples.

In its sample, this clone was seen many times. The CDR3, as DNA: TGTGCCAGCAGCTTAGTGGAGACGAACACCGGGGAGCTGTTTTTT. Amino acid sequence: CASSLVETNTGELFF. This chain connects TRBV7-9 to TRBJ2-2; no definite D call. Germline-derived CDR1 and CDR2 are SEHNR and FQNEAQ (reference sequence). Trimming left V 1 base short and J 0 bases short, with 6 bases between. The CDR3 contains 15 residues. The entire variable domain, with the rest obtained from reference TRBV7-9 and TRBJ2-2, is as follows: DTGVSQNPRHKITKRGQNVTFRCDPISEHNRLYWYRQTLGQGPEFLTYFQNEAQLEKSRLLSDRFSAERPKGSFSTLEIQRTEQGDSAMYLCASSLVETNTGELFFGEGSRLTVL.

This clone has at least ten counts. The CDR3 sequence is CASSPTTDSPNYGYTF. The CDR3 region has the DNA TGTGCCAGCTCACCCACAACGGACAGCCCTAACTATGGCTACACCTTC. V usage is TRBV18 and J usage is TRBJ1-2, with a possible D match to TRBD1 (6 bases). The CDR3 has 16 amino acids. V was trimmed by 3 bases and J by 0 bases, leaving 14 bases between them. Germline lookup yields CDR1 KGHSH and CDR2 LQKENI.

V gene TRBV6-2 or TRBV6-3 combines with J gene TRBJ1-3; 10 bases are shared with TRBD1. The CDR3 sequence is 20 residues long. V trimming: 3 bases; J trimming: 1 base; junction bases outside the gene matches: 15. Germline-derived CDR1 and CDR2 are MNHEY and SVGEGT. CDR3 region: CASSYLRSFRGQGSGNTIYF. CDR3 nucleotides: TGTGCCAGCAGTTATCTTCGGTCGTTTCGGGGACAGGGGTCTGGAAACACCATATATTTT.

This clone has at least ten counts. The chain combines TRBV7-2 with TRBJ2-2, with D tentatively TRBD1 or TRBD2 (5 bases each). This CDR3 has 13 amino acids. Germline CDR1 is SGHTA and CDR2 is FQGNSA. V lost 0 bases and J 13 bases, leaving 12 bases between the germline ends. Here the CDR3 reads CASSLAGTAGLFF. CDR3 DNA: TGTGCCAGCAGCTTAGCCGGGACCGCGGGGCTGTTTTTT.

This clone occurred many times. In the same sample, other DNA sequences code for this CDR3. The chain has TRBV19 and TRBJ1-2; possibly TRBD1 for D (6 bases). Germline lookup yields CDR1 LNHDA and CDR2 SQIVND (reference sequence). Trimming shortened V by 2 bases and J by 3 bases, and 16 bases separated the two germline ends. This CDR3 has 16 residues. The CDR3 protein is CASSISRQVVDYGYTF. Here the CDR3 DNA reads TGTGCCAGTAGTATATCGCGACAGGTTGTCGACTATGGCTACACCTTC.

This clone was recorded many times. This sequence joins TRBV29-1 and TRBJ2-1; D may be TRBD2 (5 bases). Deletions cut 3 bases from V and 1 base from J, with 16 bases between. The length of the CDR3 is 16 residues. Germline V CDR1 and CDR2: SQVTM, ANQGSEA. The CDR3 DNA reads TGCAGCGTTGACGGGGTCCCTGGAGAGTCCTACAATGAGCAGTTCTTC. Translating it yields CSVDGVPGESYNEQFF.

In this sample, this clone turned up many times. The chain recombines TRBV13 with TRBJ2-5; TRBD1 matches 8 bases. The V segment lost 4 bases and the J segment 6 bases; nucleotides outside the gene matches: 4. The CDR3 has 13 amino acids. The germline gives CDR1 PRHDT, CDR2 FYEKMQ (reference sequence). The CDR3 nucleotides are TGTGCCAGCAGCTGGACAGGGAGGAAGACCCAGTACTTC. It is translated as CASSWTGRKTQYF.

By proportion, this clone is medium-sized. The chain links TRBV6-1 to TRBJ2-7, with D tentatively TRBD1 (5 bases). V lost 3 bases and J 0 bases, leaving 12 bases between the germline ends. The CDR3 is 15 amino acids. From germline, CDR1 is MNHNS and CDR2 SASEGT. Here the CDR3 reads CASSDNAGNSYEQYF. The CDR3 DNA follows: TGTGCCAGCAGTGATAACGCAGGGAACTCCTACGAGCAGTACTTC.

This clone was observed a handful of times. V is TRBV12-3 or TRBV12-4 and J is TRBJ2-5, with D tentatively TRBD1 or TRBD2 (6 bases each). This CDR3 contains 20 residues. Deletions cut 5 bases from V and 2 bases from J, with 30 bases between. This CDR3 is CASSPHYQAESGAIQETQYF. CDR3 coding DNA: TGTGCCAGCAGTCCACATTACCAGGCCGAGTCGGGGGCTATACAAGAGACCCAGTACTTC.

The chain joins TRBV6-2 or TRBV6-3 to TRBJ2-1; TRBD2 matches at 11 bases. The germline CDR1 and CDR2 sequences are MNHEY and SVGEGT. CDR3 length: 15 residues. V lost 2 bases to trimming and J lost 9 bases; unmatched junction nucleotides: 6. CDR3 residues: CASSYVAGGAGEQFF. In DNA form, the CDR3 reads TGTGCCAGCAGTTACGTAGCGGGAGGGGCTGGTGAGCAGTTCTTC.

As for this clone: A much more abundant neighbour one base away suggests this may be a read error. Within the sample, other DNA sequences also encode this same CDR3. V gene TRBV7-9 combines with J gene TRBJ2-5; tentative D call: TRBD1 (5 bases). V lost 3 bases to trimming and J lost 1 base, with 9 bases between them. Germline loops: CDR1 SEHNR, CDR2 FQNEAQ (reference sequence). This CDR3 is built from 14 residues. The DNA of the CDR3 is TGTGCCAGCAGCTTCACAGGTGCCCAAGAGACCCAGTACTTC. This encodes CASSFTGAQETQYF.

As concerns this clone: One end of the junction is discordant with germline, which a read error may explain. This sequence joins TRBV11-2 and TRBJ2-5; 11 bases map to TRBD1. Germline V gives CDR1 SGHAT, CDR2 FQNNGV. This CDR3 has 18 amino acids. In DNA form, the CDR3 reads TGTGTCAGCAGCTTGTATTATATAGGACAGGGGGCGATGGAGACCCAGTACTTC. As protein: CVSSLYYIGQGAMETQYF.

This clone was seen ten or more times. The chain links TRBV19 to TRBJ2-1; TRBD1 agrees at 10 bases. Germline V CDR1 and CDR2: LNHDA, SQIVND (reference sequence). V was pared by 2 bases and J by 4 bases, with 5 bases of the junction left unmatched. The CDR3 loop spans 16 amino acids. CDR3: CASSIRTGGGYNEQFF. CDR3 coding DNA: TGTGCCAGTAGTATAAGGACAGGGGGGGGTTACAATGAGCAGTTCTTC.

This clone was recorded at least ten times. The chain combines TRBV12-3 or TRBV12-4 with TRBJ1-3; D not resolved. Trimming removed 5 bases at V and 4 bases at J, with 9 bases between. The CDR3 sequence is 13 residues long. CDR3 DNA sequence: TGTGCCAGCAGTCCCGACTTCGGAAACACCATATATTTT. Its translation is CASSPDFGNTIYF.

The chain combines TRBV7-9 with TRBJ1-2; D ambiguous. Trimming shortened V by 4 bases and J by 8 bases, and 14 bases separated the two germline ends. Germline-derived CDR1 and CDR2 are SEHNR and FQNEAQ (reference sequence). The CDR3 length is 13 residues. CDR3 amino acids: CASSSSSGVGYTF. CDR3 DNA: TGTGCCAGCAGCTCTTCATCCGGGGTGGGCTACACCTTC. Full variable domain (outside the CDR3, taken from reference TRBV7-9 and TRBJ1-2): DTGVSQNPRHKITKRGQNVTFRCDPISEHNRLYWYRQTLGQGPEFLTYFQNEAQLEKSRLLSDRFSAERPKGSFSTLEIQRTEQGDSAMYLCASSSSSGVGYTFGSGTRLTVV.

CDR3 in amino acids: CATSGDTTYEQYF. CDR3 sequence (DNA): TGTGCCACCAGTGGGGACACTACCTACGAGCAGTACTTC. J is TRBJ2-7 and V is TRBV24-1; perhaps TRBD1 as D (6 bases). V dropped 5 bases and J dropped 2 bases, with 9 bases sitting between them. CDR3 length: 13 residues. Germline V lookup: CDR1 KGHDR, CDR2 SFDVKD.

This clone was detected ten times or more. The J gene is TRBJ1-2, the V gene TRBV5-6; D gene uncertain. In germline, CDR1 is SGHDT, CDR2 YYEEEE. V lost 0 bases and J lost 8, with 14 bases in between. The CDR3 is 14 residues long. CDR3 nucleotide sequence: TGTGCCAGCAGCTTGGCCGGTCCAGTAGGGGGCTACACCTTC. It translates to CASSLAGPVGGYTF.

This clone was counted between two and nine times. This chain links TRBV29-1 with TRBJ1-2; TRBD1 matches 8 bases. V was pared by 3 bases and J by 7 bases, with 13 bases of the junction left unmatched. The CDR3 totals 15 residues. Germline V gene sequence: CDR1 SQVTM, CDR2 ANQGSEA. The DNA of the CDR3 is TGCAGCGTTGACTCTCTGTCGTGGACAGGGTGTGGCTACACCTTC. It specifies CSVDSLSWTGCGYTF.

This clone was seen many times. A much more abundant neighbour one base away suggests this may be a read error. The gene calls are TRBV6-6 and TRBJ2-5, with a possible D match to TRBD2 (7 bases). CDR3 length: 15 amino acids. The germline CDR1 and CDR2 sequences are MNHNY and SVGAGI (reference sequence). This CDR3 reads CASSYVGGHQEAQYF. CDR3 coding DNA: TGTGCCAGCAGTTATGTCGGGGGGCATCAAGAGGCCCAGTACTTC.